The 30 T cell receptor beta chains in this list originate from one sample, sequenced in a study of siplizumab effects on memory and regulatory T cells. Clones were read by immunoSEQ multiplex PCR, and TCRdb kept only the in-frame ones, dropping some. The table lists 95,000 to 100,000 clones, about 93% of them singletons. Sequenced material: non-Treg CD4+ T cells sorted from blood. All receptors come from a human donor in good health.

This clone has just one count. This chain links TRBV12-5 with TRBJ2-3, with 8 bases that match TRBD2. After removal of 4 bases from V and 7 bases from J, the junction contained 10 bases not matched to a gene. The CDR3 is made up of 15 amino acids. The germline V gene encodes CDR1 LGHNT and CDR2 FRNRAP. The CDR3 here is CASGSSGSPLNTQYF. In DNA, the CDR3 is TGTGCTAGTGGTTCCAGCGGGAGCCCACTTAATACGCAGTATTTT.

The genes are TRBV19 and TRBJ2-5; D possibly corresponds to TRBD1 (5 bases). V was pared by 1 base and J by 4 bases, with 10 bases between. CDR3 length: 14 amino acids. Per germline, CDR1 LNHDA and CDR2 SQIVND (reference sequence). The DNA of the CDR3 is TGTGCCAGTAGTATAGTGGCAGGGCGAGAGACCCAGTACTTC. Its protein is CASSIVAGRETQYF.

The rearrangement links TRBV5-4 to TRBJ2-7; 9 positions match TRBD2. The V and J ends lost 3 bases and 1 base, in that order; junction bases with no gene match: 5. Germline V gene lookup returns CDR1 SGHNT and CDR2 YYREEE (reference sequence). The CDR3 consists of 15 residues. CDR3 sequence: CASSSSSGTSYEQYF. DNA of the CDR3: TGTGCCAGCAGCTCTTCTAGCGGGACGTCCTACGAGCAGTACTTC.

The rearrangement uses TRBV6-5 and TRBJ2-7; D might be TRBD1 or TRBD2, each matching 5 bases. The V and J ends lost 10 bases and 5 bases respectively, with 24 bases between them. Germline V CDR1 and CDR2: MNHEY, SVGAGI. The CDR3 consists of 15 residues. CDR3 loop: CATNYFRGGTNEQYF. CDR3 sequence (DNA): TGTGCCACCAATTACTTTCGGGGCGGTACTAACGAGCAGTACTTC.

V gene TRBV28 combines with J gene TRBJ2-1, with 8 bases matching TRBD1. CDR3 length equals 15 residues. The J segment lost 4 bases and the V segment lost 5 bases, leaving 7 bases of the junction unmatched. Per the germline V gene, CDR1 is MDHEN and CDR2 is SYDVKM. The CDR3 spells CASSPSGGRYNEQFF. The CDR3 nucleotides read TGTGCCAGCAGTCCCTCAGGGGGCAGGTACAATGAGCAGTTCTTC.

The chain carries TRBV6-6 and TRBJ1-3; a weak D match, TRBD1 (5 bases). V lost 6 bases to trimming and J lost 0 bases, with 12 bases between them. The CDR3 sequence is 15 residues long. Germline CDR1 is MNHNY and CDR2 is SVGAGI (reference sequence). This CDR3 is CASSRARGSGNTIYF. The CDR3 DNA reads as TGTGCCAGCAGCAGGGCGCGGGGCTCTGGAAACACCATATATTTT.

This rearrangement joins TRBV28 to TRBJ1-4; TRBD1 is a possible D gene (5 bases). Trimming removed 6 bases at V and 7 bases at J, with 15 bases between. CDR3 length: 14 residues. The germline V gene has CDR1 MDHEN and CDR2 SYDVKM. The CDR3 sequence is CASSPRWGGEKLFF. Written as DNA, the CDR3 is TGTGCCAGCAGCCCCCGGTGGGGGGGTGAAAAACTGTTTTTT.

The chain joins TRBV7-9 to TRBJ2-7; 9 bases are a match to TRBD2. The germline gives CDR1 SEHNR, CDR2 FQNEAQ (reference sequence). The CDR3 length is 16 residues. V shed 0 bases, J shed 0 bases, and the junction held 3 bases outside the gene matches. CDR3 residues: CASSLAGGRASYEQYF. The DNA for the CDR3 is TGTGCCAGCAGCTTAGCTGGCGGGAGGGCCTCCTACGAGCAGTACTTC.

This clone was observed once. The chain recombines TRBV5-1 with TRBJ1-2; 8 bases are a match to TRBD1. Germline assignment: CDR1 SGHRS and CDR2 YFSETQ. V shed 3 bases and J 8 bases; nucleotides not matched to a gene: 12. The CDR3 has 15 residues. CDR3 sequence (DNA): TGCGCCAGCAGCTATAACTCCGGACAGGGATCGGGCTACACCTTC. Translating gives CASSYNSGQGSGYTF.

The V and J genes are TRBV5-4 and TRBJ2-5, with 13 bases matching TRBD2. The CDR3 has 15 residues. V was clipped by 4 bases and J by 5 bases; unmatched bases: 5. CDR1 is SGHNT, CDR2 YYREEE, per germline (reference sequence). CDR3 in amino acids: CASSQGLAGKETQYF. The CDR3, as DNA: TGTGCCAGCAGCCAGGGACTAGCGGGAAAGGAGACCCAGTACTTC.

This chain joins TRBV7-9 and TRBJ2-3; D is possibly TRBD1 (6 bases). This CDR3 has 15 amino acids. Between the trimmed V and J ends, which lost 5 bases and 0 bases, there was a span of 12 bases. Looked up from germline, CDR1 is SEHNR and CDR2 is FQNEAQ (reference sequence). CDR3 amino acids: CASSPDRPSTDTQYF. The CDR3 DNA reads TGTGCCAGCAGCCCGGACAGACCTAGCACAGATACGCAGTATTTT. Full variable domain (rest looked up from reference TRBV7-9 and TRBJ2-3): DTGVSQNPRHKITKRGQNVTFRCDPISEHNRLYWYRQTLGQGPEFLTYFQNEAQLEKSRLLSDRFSAERPKGSFSTLEIQRTEQGDSAMYLCASSPDRPSTDTQYFGPGTRLTVL.

CDR3 bases: TGTGCCAGCACCGCAGGGTTCTACGAGCAGTACTTC. It codes for CASTAGFYEQYF. The V call is TRBV2, the J call TRBJ2-7; possible D gene TRBD1, 5 bases. In germline, CDR1 is SNHLY, CDR2 FYNNEI. V dropped 7 bases and J dropped 3 bases, with 10 bases sitting between them. The CDR3 length is 12 residues.

The gene calls are TRBV19 and TRBJ2-5; 10 positions match TRBD2. V shed 7 bases, J shed 6 bases, and the junction held 8 bases outside the gene matches. The CDR3 has 14 residues. Looked up from germline, CDR1 is LNHDA and CDR2 is SQIVND (reference sequence). The CDR3 reads CASKPGLAVQTQYF. As DNA, the CDR3 is TGTGCCAGTAAGCCCGGACTAGCGGTGCAGACCCAGTACTTC.

This chain uses TRBV4-1 with TRBJ2-7, with D unclear. V was pared by 0 bases and J by 2 bases, with 11 bases between. Germline V gives CDR1 MGHRA, CDR2 YSYEKL. CDR3 length: 15 amino acids. DNA for the CDR3: TGCGCCAGCAGCCAAGATTCAGGCCCCACCTACGAGCAGTACTTC. Translation: CASSQDSGPTYEQYF.

This clone was seen once. The chain joins TRBV19 to TRBJ2-6, with 9 nucleotides matching TRBD2. J gave up 2 bases and V 3 bases, and 11 bases lay outside the gene matches. The CDR3 length is 19 residues. The germline CDR1 and CDR2 sequences are LNHDA and SQIVND (reference sequence). CDR3: CASSIKGSASGTGANVLTF. In DNA form, the CDR3 reads TGTGCCAGTAGTATCAAAGGTTCGGCTAGCGGGACTGGGGCCAACGTCCTGACTTTC. The variable domain in full, with the rest retrieved from reference TRBV19 and TRBJ2-6, is DGGITQSPKYLFRKEGQNVTLSCEQNLNHDAMYWYRQDPGQGLRLIYYSQIVNDFQKGDIAEGYSVSREKKESFPLTVTSAQKNPTAFYLCASSIKGSASGTGANVLTFGAGSRLTVL.

The chain employs TRBV6-5 and TRBJ1-5, with D uncertain. The CDR3 contains 14 residues. The ends were cut back, 5 bases at V and 6 bases at J, with 14 bases in the middle. Looked up from germline, CDR1 is MNHEY and CDR2 is SVGAGI. The CDR3 coding sequence is TGTGCCAGCAGTCCGGACGGACCTCCTCAGCCCCAGCATTTT. Its protein is CASSPDGPPQPQHF.

CDR3 in DNA: TGTGCCAGCAGTGATACCGGGACAGGGGTATTGCGGGGCTACACCTTC. This encodes CASSDTGTGVLRGYTF. The V gene is TRBV6-1, the J gene TRBJ1-2; 10 bases match TRBD1. Germline V gene data show CDR1 as MNHNS and CDR2 as SASEGT. Losses at the gene ends were 3 bases for V and 8 bases for J; bases not matched to a gene: 12. The length of the CDR3 is 16 residues.

The gene calls are TRBV19 and TRBJ1-1; 8 bases are a match to TRBD1. With V trimmed by 3 bases and J by 2 bases, 5 bases remained unmatched. The CDR3 has 15 amino acids. The V gene's germline CDR1 is LNHDA and CDR2 SQIVND (reference sequence). The chain's CDR3 is CASSIQGAGNTEAFF. CDR3 nucleotide sequence: TGTGCCAGTAGTATTCAGGGGGCGGGTAACACTGAAGCTTTCTTT.

The J gene is TRBJ2-1, the V gene TRBV1; the listed D gene, TRBD2, was not tested against the DNA. TRBV1 is flagged as a pseudogene. CDR3 length equals 17 residues. The CDR3 DNA follows: TGCACCAGCAGCCAAGACGACTCCCCTTCATCCTACAATGAGCAGTTCTTC. It yields the protein CTSSQDDSPSSYNEQFF.

The gene calls are TRBV5-4 and TRBJ2-3; 8 nucleotides line up with TRBD1. V shed 1 base and J 2 bases; nucleotides not matched to a gene: 6. Germline CDR1 SGHNT, CDR2 YYREEE (reference sequence). The CDR3 spans 16 residues. CDR3 amino acids: CASSLSRDRNTDTQYF. For the CDR3, the DNA is TGTGCCAGCAGCTTGTCCCGGGACAGGAACACAGATACGCAGTATTTT.

This chain connects TRBV19 to TRBJ1-2; 8 bases line up with TRBD1. Germline V lookup: CDR1 LNHDA, CDR2 SQIVND (reference sequence). V shed 7 bases and J 3 bases; nucleotides not matched to a gene: 10. The CDR3 length is 15 residues. The CDR3: CASTAGDRQDYGYTF. For the CDR3, the DNA is TGTGCCAGTACTGCTGGGGACAGGCAAGACTATGGCTACACCTTC.

This clone was counted between two and nine times. The gene calls are TRBV7-9 and TRBJ2-5; 10 bases agree with TRBD2. With V trimmed by 4 bases and J by 2 bases, 7 bases remained unmatched. Germline lookup yields CDR1 SEHNR and CDR2 FQNEAQ (reference sequence). CDR3 size: 16 residues. The CDR3 DNA is TGTGCCAGCAGCTCTTTGACTAGCGGGTTACAAGAGACCCAGTACTTC. Its translation: CASSSLTSGLQETQYF.

The rearrangement links TRBV18 to TRBJ1-2; maybe TRBD1 (5 bases). Germline loops: CDR1 KGHSH, CDR2 LQKENI. Trimming removed 3 bases at V and 12 bases at J, with 17 bases between. The CDR3 loop spans 13 amino acids. The CDR3 DNA reads TGTGCCAGCTCACCCGGGACCGCTCCAGTAAACACCTTC. Amino acids: CASSPGTAPVNTF.

V is TRBV7-9 and J is TRBJ2-3; D gene unclear. CDR1 and CDR2 from the germline V gene are SEHNR and FQNEAQ (reference sequence). Trimming removed 1 base at V and 10 bases at J, with 6 bases between. This CDR3 contains 11 residues. The CDR3 protein is CASSLGLAQYF. Here the CDR3 DNA reads TGTGCCAGCAGCTTAGGCCTGGCGCAGTATTTT.

The CDR3 region has the DNA TGTGCCAGTAGTAGAGACGGACTAGCGGGAGCGTGGAATGAGCAGTTCTTC. This sequence encodes CASSRDGLAGAWNEQFF. The gene calls are TRBV19 and TRBJ2-1, with 13 bases fitting TRBD2. Losses at the gene ends were 4 bases for V and 7 bases for J; bases not matched to a gene: 10. The CDR3 has 17 amino acids. Germline-derived CDR1 and CDR2 are LNHDA and SQIVND (reference sequence). The full variable domain, with the rest looked up from reference TRBV19 and TRBJ2-1, is DGGITQSPKYLFRKEGQNVTLSCEQNLNHDAMYWYRQDPGQGLRLIYYSQIVNDFQKGDIAEGYSVSREKKESFPLTVTSAQKNPTAFYLCASSRDGLAGAWNEQFFGPGTRLTVL.

The genes are TRBV7-9 and TRBJ1-4; no clear D. Trimming removed 1 base from V and 3 bases from J, with 6 bases in between. Germline assignment: CDR1 SEHNR and CDR2 FQNEAQ (reference sequence). There are 14 residues in the CDR3. The CDR3 bases are TGTGCCAGCAGCTTAGAAAGGGCTAATGAAAAACTGTTTTTT. Its translation is CASSLERANEKLFF.

The rearrangement uses TRBV7-8 and TRBJ1-1; no clear D gene. The CDR3 length is 14 residues. Trimming stripped 0 bases from V and 0 bases from J, with 5 bases between. Germline CDR1 reads SGHVS; CDR2 reads FQNEAQ. The CDR3 sequence: CASSLALMNTEAFF. The CDR3, as DNA: TGTGCCAGCAGCTTAGCCCTGATGAACACTGAAGCTTTCTTT.

This chain connects TRBV28 to TRBJ2-3; 8 nucleotides match TRBD2. CDR3 length equals 17 residues. Looked up from germline, CDR1 is MDHEN and CDR2 is SYDVKM. V trimming: 5 bases; J trimming: 0 bases; junction bases outside the gene matches: 10. The CDR3 DNA is TGTGCCAGCAGTCCACGACTAGCGATGACTAGCACAGATACGCAGTATTTT. Translated: CASSPRLAMTSTDTQYF.

The chain joins TRBV9 to TRBJ2-2; possibly TRBD1 for D (5 bases). Germline V gene lookup returns CDR1 SGDLS and CDR2 YYNGEE. The V and J ends lost 0 bases and 4 bases respectively, with 13 bases between them. This CDR3 is built from 16 residues. Written as DNA, the CDR3 is TGTGCCAGCAGCGTAGTTCCCCAGGGCACCACCGGGGAGCTGTTTTTT. Amino acid sequence: CASSVVPQGTTGELFF.

The chain has TRBV12-5 and TRBJ2-5, with TRBD1 matching 8 bases. Per the germline V gene, CDR1 is LGHNT and CDR2 is FRNRAP. The CDR3 consists of 15 residues. V dropped 1 base and J dropped 4; count of bases not matched to a gene: 5. Here the CDR3 DNA reads TGTGCTAGTGGTTTGGAGACAGGGGCCAGAGAGACCCAGTACTTC. It translates to CASGLETGARETQYF.